The 32 T cell receptor beta chains listed next were all sequenced from one sample in a study of control samples from healthy donors and cancer patients. The protocol was immunoSEQ multiplex PCR, while the TCRdb copy is restricted to in-frame clones and leaves out a portion. The sample has 100,000 to 150,000 clones, 87% seen once. Sequencing input: blood. Source of these receptors: a man between 60 and 70 years old in good health.

CDR3 in amino acids: CANSGKVNTEAFF. The CDR3 coding sequence is TGTGCCAATTCAGGCAAGGTGAACACTGAAGCTTTCTTT. This chain connects TRBV7-9 to TRBJ1-1; no clear D. V was shortened by 10 bases and J by 0 bases, with 12 bases between the two germline ends. This CDR3 spans 13 amino acids. The V gene's germline CDR1 is SEHNR and CDR2 FQNEAQ (reference sequence).

This sequence joins TRBV3-1 (or the pseudogene TRBV3-2) and TRBJ1-4; no clear D gene. In germline, CDR1 is LGHDT, CDR2 YNNKEL (reference sequence). V was cut by 5 bases and J by 8 bases, with 12 bases left in between. The CDR3 spans 13 residues. CDR3 DNA sequence: TGTGCCAGCAGCTCCTCCGGACGGGAAAAACTGTTTTTT. This codes for CASSSSGREKLFF.

The chain is built from TRBV11-2 and TRBJ2-7, with 8 bases fitting TRBD1. The germline CDR1 and CDR2 sequences are SGHAT and FQNNGV. This CDR3 region has 12 residues. Trimming removed 5 bases from V and 6 bases from J; junction bases left unmatched: 3. The chain's CDR3 is CASSRDRTEQYF. The CDR3 DNA sequence: TGTGCCAGCAGCCGGGACAGGACCGAGCAGTACTTC.

This chain connects TRBV4-3 to TRBJ2-3; 7 bases are shared with TRBD2. Per the germline V gene, CDR1 is LGHNA and CDR2 is YSLEER. J was trimmed by 9 bases and V by 1 base; bases with no gene match: 13. The CDR3 totals 16 residues. CDR3 in amino acids: CASSQALALPQTTQYF. The DNA for the CDR3 is TGCGCCAGCAGCCAAGCACTAGCGCTTCCCCAAACCACGCAGTATTTT.

This chain links TRBV11-2 with TRBJ2-2; possibly TRBD1 or TRBD2 for D (5 bases each). CDR3 length equals 12 residues. Germline V CDR1 and CDR2: SGHAT, FQNNGV. Between the trimmed V and J ends, which lost 8 bases and 5 bases, there was a span of 9 bases. This chain's CDR3 is CASLWGTGELFF. The CDR3 DNA reads TGTGCCAGCCTATGGGGGACCGGGGAGCTGTTTTTT. Complete variable domain (other parts from reference TRBV11-2 and TRBJ2-2): EAGVAQSPRYKIIEKRQSVAFWCNPISGHATLYWYQQILGQGPKLLIQFQNNGVVDDSQLPKDRFSAERLKGVDSTLKIQPAKLEDSAVYLCASLWGTGELFFGEGSRLTVL.

This chain links TRBV7-9 with TRBJ2-6, with D possibly called TRBD1 or TRBD2 (5 bases each). Looked up from germline, CDR1 is SEHNR and CDR2 is FQNEAQ (reference sequence). Trimming removed 2 bases from V and 0 bases from J, with 14 bases in between. The CDR3 runs to 18 residues. The CDR3 spells CASSLSPGLSSGANVLTF. CDR3 coding DNA: TGTGCCAGCAGCTTATCCCCGGGGCTAAGCTCTGGGGCCAACGTCCTGACTTTC. Full variable domain (outside the CDR3, taken from reference TRBV7-9 and TRBJ2-6): DTGVSQNPRHKITKRGQNVTFRCDPISEHNRLYWYRQTLGQGPEFLTYFQNEAQLEKSRLLSDRFSAERPKGSFSTLEIQRTEQGDSAMYLCASSLSPGLSSGANVLTFGAGSRLTVL.

The sample holds a few counts of this clone. The sample has other DNA sequences that encode this CDR3 too. The CDR3 loop is CASSLQGRANYGYTF. The CDR3 DNA sequence: TGTGCCAGCAGTTTACAGGGGAGGGCTAACTATGGCTACACCTTC. The genes are TRBV6-5 and TRBJ1-2; 7 bases are a match to TRBD1. The ends lost 4 bases at V and 0 bases at J; junction bases unmatched: 5. CDR3 length: 15 amino acids. Germline CDR1 MNHEY, CDR2 SVGAGI.

The gene calls are TRBV19 and TRBJ1-5, with D hard to call. This CDR3 comprises 15 residues. Germline CDR1 and CDR2: LNHDA and SQIVND (reference sequence). With 4 bases removed from V and 1 base from J, the gap between germline ends came to 11 bases. The CDR3, as DNA: TGTGCCAGTAGTACCTCCGGGTTGAGCAATCAGCCCCAGCATTTT. This translates into CASSTSGLSNQPQHF.

The count of this clone is one. The chain combines TRBV18 with TRBJ2-3; TRBD1 aligns across 10 bases. This CDR3 has 15 amino acids. V was clipped by 2 bases and J by 1 base; unmatched bases: 0. Looked up from germline, CDR1 is KGHSH and CDR2 is LQKENI. DNA of the CDR3: TGTGCCAGCTCACCAGGGACAGGGGGCACAGATACGCAGTATTTT. Amino acid sequence: CASSPGTGGTDTQYF.

The chain is built from TRBV28 and TRBJ2-5; D may correspond to TRBD1 or TRBD2 (5 bases each). The germline gives CDR1 MDHEN, CDR2 SYDVKM. The CDR3 sequence is 14 residues long. V was cut by 5 bases and J by 5 bases, with 15 bases left in between. CDR3 in amino acids: CASSRGVLRETQYF. The CDR3 DNA follows: TGTGCCAGCAGTAGGGGAGTATTGCGGGAGACCCAGTACTTC.

This sequence joins TRBV30 and TRBJ1-2, with 12 bases matching TRBD1. Germline CDR1 is GTSNPN and CDR2 is SVGIG (reference sequence). The CDR3 consists of 14 residues. V was clipped by 5 bases and J by 6 bases; unmatched bases: 7. CDR3 DNA: TGTGCCTGGGCCTTGGGACAGGGGGCAGATGGCTACACCTTC. It codes for CAWALGQGADGYTF.

The rearrangement links TRBV7-2 to TRBJ2-5, with D unclear. The germline V gene has CDR1 SGHTA and CDR2 FQGNSA. This CDR3 has 14 amino acids. The germline V and J ends were trimmed by 1 base and 4 bases, with 10 bases remaining between them. CDR3 DNA sequence: TGTGCCAGCAGCTTAGTCGGGTTGGTAGAGACCCAGTACTTC. Translated: CASSLVGLVETQYF.

CDR3 sequence: CASSLTSNQPQHF. The DNA for the CDR3 is TGTGCCAGCAGCTTAACATCCAATCAGCCCCAGCATTTT. V and J are TRBV11-2 and TRBJ1-5; D is ambiguous. Germline CDR1 and CDR2: SGHAT and FQNNGV. This CDR3 contains 13 residues. Between the trimmed V and J ends, which lost 2 bases and 3 bases, there was a span of 5 bases.

This rearrangement joins TRBV11-2 to TRBJ1-1; D might be TRBD1 (5 bases). This CDR3 is 13 amino acids long. Germline loops: CDR1 SGHAT, CDR2 FQNNGV. The V end was cut by 4 bases, the J end by 6 bases, with 12 bases between. In DNA, the CDR3 is TGTGCCAGCAGCTCACAGAGGGGATCTGAAGCTTTCTTT. It encodes CASSSQRGSEAFF.

This clone was detected once. V and J are TRBV9 and TRBJ1-5; a possible D gene is TRBD1 (5 bases). CDR1 and CDR2 from the germline V gene are SGDLS and YYNGEE. V was shortened by 5 bases and J by 3 bases, with 15 bases between the two germline ends. This CDR3 comprises 15 residues. The CDR3 DNA reads TGTGCCAGCAGTGTTGCCTGGGGGACCAATCAGCCCCAGCATTTT. As protein: CASSVAWGTNQPQHF.

In its sample, this clone was seen a few times. The V call is TRBV9, the J call TRBJ1-6, with TRBD1 matching over 12 bases. The V and J ends lost 3 bases and 8 bases, in that order; junction bases with no gene match: 6. The CDR3 sequence is 16 residues long. Germline V gives CDR1 SGDLS, CDR2 YYNGEE. For the CDR3, the DNA is TGTGCCAGCAGCGATTCCGGGACAGGGGGCTATTCACCCCTCCACTTT. Translation gives CASSDSGTGGYSPLHF.

This sequence joins TRBV25-1 and TRBJ2-7, with TRBD1 matching over 9 bases. The length of the CDR3 is 15 residues. Looked up from germline, CDR1 is MGHDK and CDR2 is SYGVNS. V lost 4 bases, J lost 5 bases, and 9 bases stayed unmatched. The CDR3 reads CASSVAGTGSNEQYF. CDR3 in DNA: TGTGCCAGCAGTGTAGCCGGGACAGGGTCCAACGAGCAGTACTTC.

The CDR3 nucleotides read TGTGCCAGCAGCCTGCAGACGACAACTAATGAAAAACTGTTTTTT. This codes for CASSLQTTTNEKLFF. The V call is TRBV7-2, the J call TRBJ1-4; D unclear. The germline V gene has CDR1 SGHTA and CDR2 FQGNSA. The length of the CDR3 is 15 residues. The germline V and J ends were trimmed by 5 bases and 0 bases, with 10 bases remaining between them.

This CDR3 is CASSLSGVLGSGANVLTF. Written as DNA, the CDR3 is TGTGCCAGCAGTTTATCGGGGGTGCTGGGGTCTGGGGCCAACGTCCTGACTTTC. This rearrangement joins TRBV27 to TRBJ2-6, with D possibly called TRBD1 or TRBD2 (5 bases each). The CDR3 is 18 amino acids. V was cut by 0 bases and J by 1 base, with 13 bases left in between. In germline, CDR1 is MNHEY, CDR2 SMNVEV (reference sequence).

The J gene is TRBJ2-3, the V gene TRBV10-1; D may correspond to TRBD1 or TRBD2 (5 bases each). CDR3 length: 14 residues. V was trimmed by 5 bases and J by 3 bases, leaving 12 bases between them. The V gene's germline CDR1 is WNHNN and CDR2 SYGVQD (reference sequence). This chain's CDR3 is CASSMGVLTDTQYF. The DNA for the CDR3 is TGCGCCAGCAGTATGGGGGTGCTTACAGATACGCAGTATTTT.

The DNA for the CDR3 is TGCGCCAGCAGCCGATTGACTAGCGGGGGGGCAAAGGAGCAGTACTTC. Amino acid sequence: CASSRLTSGGAKEQYF. The chain links TRBV5-1 to TRBJ2-7; 14 bases match TRBD2. This CDR3 contains 16 residues. CDR1 is SGHRS, CDR2 YFSETQ, per germline. Trimming cost V 4 bases and J 7 bases; bases outside gene matches: 10.

The chain uses TRBV14 and TRBJ1-4, with TRBD1 as a possible D gene (5 bases). The germline V and J ends were trimmed by 1 base and 8 bases, with 14 bases remaining between them. In germline, CDR1 is SGHDN, CDR2 FVKESK. The CDR3 spans 15 residues. The CDR3 sequence: CASSQGAGEWEKLFF. CDR3 bases: TGTGCCAGCAGCCAAGGAGCGGGGGAATGGGAAAAACTGTTTTTT.

This sequence joins TRBV28 and TRBJ1-5, with TRBD1 identical over 8 bases. This CDR3 region has 16 residues. CDR1 and CDR2 from the germline V gene are MDHEN and SYDVKM. V shed 3 bases, J shed 2 bases, and the junction held 6 bases outside the gene matches. For the CDR3, the DNA is TGTGCCAGCAGTTTTGTGACAGGGGTCGGCAATCAGCCCCAGCATTTT. As protein: CASSFVTGVGNQPQHF.

This chain connects TRBV12-3 or TRBV12-4 to TRBJ1-5; D gene uncertain. With 6 bases removed from V and 7 bases from J, the gap between germline ends came to 10 bases. This CDR3 contains 12 residues. The chain's CDR3 is CASSLRYQPQHF. For the CDR3, the DNA is TGTGCCAGCAGCCTCCGGTACCAGCCCCAGCATTTT.

This chain joins TRBV9 and TRBJ1-1; 7 nucleotides align to TRBD1. J gave up 4 bases and V 0 bases, and 6 bases lay outside the gene matches. From germline, CDR1 is SGDLS and CDR2 YYNGEE. CDR3 length equals 15 residues. The CDR3 region has the DNA TGTGCCAGCAGCGTAGTCCAGGGGGGTCGCACTGAAGCTTTCTTT. It codes for CASSVVQGGRTEAFF.

The V call is TRBV5-1, the J call TRBJ1-6; weak D call: TRBD1 (5 bases). Germline V gene sequence: CDR1 SGHRS, CDR2 YFSETQ. The CDR3 has 13 amino acids. V was clipped by 4 bases and J by 13 bases, with 15 bases between them. CDR3 amino acids: CASSDLQGTPLHF. The CDR3 nucleotides read TGCGCCAGCAGCGACCTGCAGGGAACGCCCCTCCACTTT.

The J gene is TRBJ1-2, the V gene TRBV30; TRBD1 agrees at 7 bases. The germline CDR1 and CDR2 sequences are GTSNPN and SVGIG (reference sequence). V dropped 6 bases and J dropped 0; count of bases not matched to a gene: 10. The CDR3 covers 15 residues. The CDR3 sequence is CACPGQALANYGYTF. The DNA of the CDR3 is TGTGCCTGCCCCGGACAGGCCCTAGCTAACTATGGCTACACCTTC.

The chain employs TRBV19 and TRBJ1-5; TRBD1 might be the D (5 bases). Trimming removed 3 bases from V and 3 bases from J, with 9 bases in between. Germline V gene lookup returns CDR1 LNHDA and CDR2 SQIVND (reference sequence). The length of the CDR3 is 14 residues. The CDR3 is CASSILGVNQPQHF. The CDR3 coding sequence is TGTGCCAGTAGTATTTTGGGGGTCAATCAGCCCCAGCATTTT.

This chain joins TRBV7-9 and TRBJ2-3; D is ambiguous. Trimming took off 3 bases at V and 2 bases at J, with 15 bases between the two ends. CDR3 length: 16 amino acids. In germline, CDR1 is SEHNR, CDR2 FQNEAQ (reference sequence). CDR3 sequence (DNA): TGTGCCAGCAGCTTCCCCCCCCCTGGGGACACAGATACGCAGTATTTT. Protein: CASSFPPPGDTDTQYF.

The chain couples TRBV6-2 or TRBV6-3 to TRBJ1-5; D perhaps matches TRBD1 (5 bases). Germline V gene lookup returns CDR1 MNHEY and CDR2 SVGEGT. V gave up 2 bases and J gave up 4 bases, with 12 bases separating them. CDR3 length: 15 residues. CDR3 in DNA: TGTGCCAGCAGTTACGCGGGGGTTGAAAATCAGCCCCAGCATTTT. Translation: CASSYAGVENQPQHF.

The J gene is TRBJ1-2, the V gene TRBV5-6; D is perhaps TRBD1 (5 bases). Germline V gene data show CDR1 as SGHDT and CDR2 as YYEEEE. Trimming left V 2 bases short and J 8 bases short, with 13 bases between. This CDR3 comprises 13 residues. The CDR3 is CASSFMTAGGYTF. In DNA, the CDR3 is TGTGCCAGCAGCTTTATGACAGCCGGGGGCTACACCTTC. Based on the CDR3 plus reference TRBV5-6 and TRBJ1-2, the full variable domain is DAGVTQSPTHLIKTRGQQVTLRCSPKSGHDTVSWYQQALGQGPQFIFQYYEEEERQRGNFPDRFSGHQFPNYSSELNVNALLLGDSALYLCASSFMTAGGYTFGSGTRLTVV.

The chain carries TRBV2 and TRBJ2-2, with D possibly matching TRBD1 (5 bases). CDR1 is SNHLY, CDR2 FYNNEI, per germline. The CDR3 is made up of 14 amino acids. Trimming pared 6 bases from V and 3 bases from J, leaving 11 bases between. The CDR3 sequence: CASRQGQHTGELFF. The CDR3 DNA reads as TGTGCCAGCAGACAAGGACAACACACCGGGGAGCTGTTTTTT. Based on the CDR3 plus reference TRBV2 and TRBJ2-2, the full variable domain is EPEVTQTPSHQVTQMGQEVILRCVPISNHLYFYWYRQILGQKVEFLVSFYNNEISEKSEIFDDQFSVERPDGSNFTLKIRSTKLEDSAMYFCASRQGQHTGELFFGEGSRLTVL.